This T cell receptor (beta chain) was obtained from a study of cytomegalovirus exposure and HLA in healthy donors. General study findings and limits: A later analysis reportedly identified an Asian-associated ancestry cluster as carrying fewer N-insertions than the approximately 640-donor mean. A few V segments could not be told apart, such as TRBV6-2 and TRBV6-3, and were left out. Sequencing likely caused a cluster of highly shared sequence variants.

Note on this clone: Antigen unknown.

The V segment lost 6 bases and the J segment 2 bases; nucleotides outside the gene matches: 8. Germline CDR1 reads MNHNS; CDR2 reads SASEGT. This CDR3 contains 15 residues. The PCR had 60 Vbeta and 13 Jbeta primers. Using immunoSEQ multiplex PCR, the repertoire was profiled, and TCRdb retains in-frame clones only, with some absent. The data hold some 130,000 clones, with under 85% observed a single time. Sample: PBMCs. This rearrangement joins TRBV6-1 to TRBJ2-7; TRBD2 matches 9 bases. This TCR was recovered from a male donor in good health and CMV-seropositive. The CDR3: CASRQKTSGTYEQYF. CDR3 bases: TGTGCCAGCAGACAAAAGACTAGCGGTACCTACGAGCAGTACTTC.